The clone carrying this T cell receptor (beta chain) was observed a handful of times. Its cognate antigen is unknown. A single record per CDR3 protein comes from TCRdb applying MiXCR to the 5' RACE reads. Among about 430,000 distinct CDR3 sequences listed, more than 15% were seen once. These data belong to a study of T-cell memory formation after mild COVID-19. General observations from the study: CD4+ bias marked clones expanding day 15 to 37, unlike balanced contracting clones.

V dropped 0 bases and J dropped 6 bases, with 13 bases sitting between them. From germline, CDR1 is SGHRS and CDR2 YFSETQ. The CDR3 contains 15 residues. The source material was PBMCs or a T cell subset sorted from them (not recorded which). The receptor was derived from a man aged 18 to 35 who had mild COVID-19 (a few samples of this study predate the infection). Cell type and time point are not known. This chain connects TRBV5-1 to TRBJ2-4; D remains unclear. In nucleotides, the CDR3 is TGCGCCAGCAGCTTGGGGGGAAATGTTAGAAACATTCAGTACTTC. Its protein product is CASSLGGNVRNIQYF.